This T cell receptor beta chain was identified in a study of shared clonotypes between healthy human individuals. Findings of the study overall: Few donors restricted represented genetic and exposure-history diversity. Rarefaction indicated that sorted-subset sequencing remained incomplete although depth was large.

Comments on this clone: What it binds is unknown.

Method: immunoSEQ multiplex PCR; TCRdb's copy keeps in-frame clones and lacks some. The sample contains millions of clones, more than 80% of which appear only once. V dropped 5 bases and J dropped 1 base, with 24 bases sitting between them. The germline CDR1 and CDR2 sequences are MNHEY and SMNVEV (reference sequence). This CDR3 has 18 residues. J is TRBJ2-7 and V is TRBV27; D remains unclear. The sequencing sample was made of naive CD4+ T cells from PBMCs. The subset was: CD45RA+ positively selected. The TCR originated in a man aged 18-30 years in good health. Some clones in this sample may be carry-over from other donors' samples. Written as DNA, the CDR3 is TGTGCCAGCAGTCTCCGCTTTTCCCGTAGGCCACAATCCTACGAGCAGTACTTC. Its translation: CASSLRFSRRPQSYEQYF.